Listed below are T cell receptor beta chains from one sample, sequenced in a study of blood T cell repertoires in COVID-19. Profiled with immunoSEQ multiplex PCR; TCRdb holds only in-frame clones, not every one. The sample contains tens of thousands of clones, about four fifths of which appear only once. Sequencing used peripheral blood. The receptors were sampled from a human donor in a cohort sampled during active COVID-19. CDR3s include the opening cysteine and the closing phenylalanine or tryptophan. A D gene is named only where the DNA matches it firmly. Rows may omit the clone size; those that give it use once, few, many or a size class.

d_call j_call clone_size v_call cdr3_nt cdr3_aa
- TRBJ1-1 - TRBV7-9 TGTGCCAGCAGCTTACAGGGTGGAGCGAACACTGAAGCTTTCTTT CASSLQGGANTEAFF
- TRBJ1-1 - TRBV6-5 TGTGCCAGCAGCCCGGCGGGGTACACTGAAGCTTTCTTT CASSPAGYTEAFF
- TRBJ1-2 - TRBV3-1/TRBV3-2 TGTGCCAGCAGCCAGACGGGGGTGGCTTCTCGGGGCTACACCTTC CASSQTGVASRGYTF
TRBD2 TRBJ2-3 once TRBV9 TGTGCCAGCAGCGCTCCTGGACTAGCGGCCCCAGATACGCAGTATTTT CASSAPGLAAPDTQYF
- TRBJ1-2 - TRBV5-1 TGCGCCAGCAGCCCGGACTGGGTCGTGGGGAACTATGGCTACACCTTC CASSPDWVVGNYGYTF
- TRBJ1-2 - TRBV12-5 TGTGCTAGTGGTGTTGACAGGATCTATGGCTACACCTTC CASGVDRIYGYTF
- TRBJ1-1 - TRBV30 TGTGCCCTGAGGTGGGGCAACGGTGAAGCTTTCTTT CALRWGNGEAFF
TRBD1 TRBJ1-2 - TRBV6-5 TGTGCCAGCAGGCAGGGGGGTGGCTACACCTTC CASRQGGGYTF
TRBD1 TRBJ1-1 medium-sized TRBV7-3 TGTGCCAGCAGCACCGGACAGGGAAGGACTGAAGCTTTCTTT CASSTGQGRTEAFF
- TRBJ1-2 - TRBV2 TGTGCCAGCAGTGGACAAGGGACAAGCTATGGCTACACCTTC CASSGQGTSYGYTF
TRBD1 TRBJ1-2 - TRBV12-5 TGTGCTAGTGGTTTGGTAGATGGACAGGCTACCACCTTC CASGLVDGQATTF
- TRBJ1-1 - TRBV7-9 TGTGCCAGCAGCTTAGAGGCCAGGGACCCCCGGGGGGCTTTCTTT CASSLEARDPRGAFF
- TRBJ1-5 - TRBV6-5 TGTGCCAGCAGAGTACAGTTGGATCAGCCCCAGCATTTT CASRVQLDQPQHF
TRBD1 TRBJ2-1 - TRBV15 TGTGCCACCAGCCGGGACAGCTACAATGAGCAGTTCTTC CATSRDSYNEQFF
TRBD2 TRBJ2-1 - TRBV7-9 TGTGCCAGCAGCTTAGGTGGCGGGGGGTCCTACAATGAGCAGTTCTTC CASSLGGGGSYNEQFF
TRBD2 TRBJ2-3 - TRBV19 TGTGCCAGTAGTGCCCGGACTAGCGGGACTCAGAATACGCAGTATTTT CASSARTSGTQNTQYF
TRBD2 TRBJ2-2 - TRBV2 TGTGCCAGCAGTGAGGTAGCGGGGACCACCGGGGAGCTGTTTTTT CASSEVAGTTGELFF
- TRBJ2-1 - TRBV12-3/TRBV12-4 TGTGCCAGCAGTCAATACAATGAGCAGTTCTTC CASSQYNEQFF
- TRBJ2-5 - TRBV7-9 TGTGCCAGCAGCTTAGGGCAGGGTAAAGAGACCCAGTACTTC CASSLGQGKETQYF
TRBD2 TRBJ2-5 - TRBV5-4 TGTGCCAGCAGCATTGGGACTAGCGGGAGGGCCCAAGAGACCCAGTACTTC CASSIGTSGRAQETQYF
- TRBJ1-5 - TRBV18 TGTGCCAGCTCACCAAACAGGGATCAGCCCCAGCATTTT CASSPNRDQPQHF
- TRBJ1-3 - TRBV6-2/TRBV6-3 TGTGCCAGCAGTTACGTCTCCTTGAGCTCTGGAAACACCATATATTTT CASSYVSLSSGNTIYF
- TRBJ2-5 - TRBV15 TGTGCCACCAGCAGATCTAGACAGGTGGCCCAAGAGACCCAGTACTTC CATSRSRQVAQETQYF
TRBD2 TRBJ2-7 many TRBV5-4 TGTGCCAGCAGCTTGGGACTAGCGGGAGGTTTACGCGAGCAGTACTTC CASSLGLAGGLREQYF
- TRBJ1-2 - TRBV18 TGTGCCAGCTATAGTCAGCTGACGCGGGGCTACACCTTC CASYSQLTRGYTF
- TRBJ1-1 - TRBV20-1 TGCAGTGCCCTTCTCGGGGCTGAAGCTTTCTTT CSALLGAEAFF
TRBD2 TRBJ2-3 - TRBV29-1 TGCAGCGTTGCTCGGGGCGGGAGGCTGGATACGCAGTATTTT CSVARGGRLDTQYF
TRBD1 TRBJ2-2 - TRBV10-3 TGTGCCATCAGGGGACAGGGGGCTGACACCGGGGAGCTGTTTTTT CAIRGQGADTGELFF
TRBD2 TRBJ2-3 - TRBV7-9 TGTGCCAGCAGCTCCGGGACTAGCGGGGGAGGGGGCACAGATACGCAGTATTTT CASSSGTSGGGGTDTQYF
- TRBJ2-7 - TRBV5-1 TGCGCCAGCAGCTTGGGTCCGGGAGACCTCTCCTACGAGCAGTACTTC CASSLGPGDLSYEQYF
TRBD2 TRBJ2-7 - TRBV9 TGTGCCAGCAGCGTAGCTACGGGGGGGATGGCGGCCTACGAGCAGTACTTC CASSVATGGMAAYEQYF
- TRBJ1-1 - TRBV5-1 TGCGCCAGCAGCCCATCCCCAGGGCTTACTGAAGCTTTCTTT CASSPSPGLTEAFF
TRBD1 TRBJ1-2 - TRBV6-5 TGTGCCAGCAGATCGACAGGGGTGAGCTATGGCTACACCTTC CASRSTGVSYGYTF
- TRBJ1-2 - TRBV11-2 TGTGCCAGCAGCTTCCGAGGGGGAAACTATGGCTACACCTTC CASSFRGGNYGYTF
- TRBJ1-5 - TRBV3-1/TRBV3-2 TGTGCCAGCAGCCAAGGGCTGACACCCAATCAGCCCCAGCATTTT CASSQGLTPNQPQHF
- TRBJ2-7 - TRBV6-2/TRBV6-3 TGTGCCAGCAGTTACGCCCCAGGCTACGAGCAGTACTTC CASSYAPGYEQYF
TRBD1 TRBJ1-5 many TRBV7-9 TGTGCCAGCAGTAGTCGGACAGGCTTCGGGCCCCAGCATTTT CASSSRTGFGPQHF
- TRBJ1-2 - TRBV11-1 TGTGCCAGCAGTCCCGTCTCAGGTGGAATTAGGAGCTACACCTTC CASSPVSGGIRSYTF
- TRBJ2-2 once TRBV3-1/TRBV3-2 TGTGCCAGCAGCCAAGGCGGGACCACCGGGGAGCTGTTTTTT CASSQGGTTGELFF
- TRBJ1-5 few TRBV6-2/TRBV6-3 TGTGCCAGCAGCCCCTTGGCGGGGGACCTTAGCAATCAGCCCCAGCATTTT CASSPLAGDLSNQPQHF
- TRBJ2-2 - TRBV7-3 TGTGCCAGCAGCCTACACTATGTGGGAGTAAACACCGGGGAGCTGTTTTTT CASSLHYVGVNTGELFF
- TRBJ1-5 - TRBV30 TGTGCCTGGAGTGTTGGGGCAGTTAGCAATCAGCCCCAGCATTTT CAWSVGAVSNQPQHF
- TRBJ2-1 - TRBV3-1/TRBV3-2 TGTGCCAGCAGCCCTAGCACCTCCTACAATGAGCAGTTCTTC CASSPSTSYNEQFF
- TRBJ1-5 - TRBV5-6 TGTGCCAGCCTGAGGGGGGGCCTCGGCAATCAGCCCCAGCATTTT CASLRGGLGNQPQHF
- TRBJ2-1 - TRBV19 TGTGCCAGTAGTATAGAAGCTCGGACTCCGTCCTACAATGAGCAGTTCTTC CASSIEARTPSYNEQFF
- TRBJ1-2 - TRBV6-1 TGTGCCAGCAGTGAAAGTCGGGGGGCGGAGTCCCGCGGTGGCTACACCTTC CASSESRGAESRGGYTF
- TRBJ1-1 - TRBV5-1 TGCGCCAGCAGCTTGTCGGCAGGGGTGAACACTGAAGCTTTCTTT CASSLSAGVNTEAFF
- TRBJ2-7 few TRBV7-8 TGTGCCAGCAGCCGCGGTAACCGCGTCCGATTTAGCGGAAGCTCCTACGAGCAGTACTTC CASSRGNRVRFSGSSYEQYF
- TRBJ1-1 - TRBV28 TGTGCCAGCTCACCCGGGACACCTTACATGAACACTGAAGCTTTCTTT CASSPGTPYMNTEAFF